The clone carrying this TCR beta chain was seen ten or more times. Its antigen is not identified. This sample was taken from a study of spatial heterogeneity in lung cancer. Whole-study results and caveats: The appearance of ubiquitous expanded tumor TCRs in blood was greater at resection than follow-up.

Time point described: sample taken at primary tumor resection. Whole RNA from tumor, nontumor lung or frozen PBMC was sequenced unsorted. TCRdb used MiXCR to reprocess the 5' RACE reads, holding one entry per CDR3 protein. In the table there are about 16,000 distinct CDR3 sequences, around 8% of which are singletons. Trimming left V 7 bases short and J 2 bases short, with 24 bases between. CDR3 length: 18 residues. Germline CDR1 is MDHEN and CDR2 is SYDVKM. The clonotype comes from a female donor with early-stage non-small cell lung cancer. V gene TRBV28 combines with J gene TRBJ1-5, with D perhaps matching TRBD1 (5 bases). This specimen was PBMCs, taken at surgery. The CDR3 DNA follows: TGTGCCAGCAACCGCAGGGTCTTTTCGGGGCTTGGCAATCAGCCCCAGCATTTT. Amino acid sequence: CASNRRVFSGLGNQPQHF.